This T cell receptor (beta chain) comes out of a study of blood T cell repertoires in COVID-19. This CDR3 has 15 residues. With V trimmed by 4 bases and J by 4 bases, 7 bases remained unmatched. Per the germline V gene, CDR1 is SGDLS and CDR2 is YYNGEE. Sequencing used immunoSEQ multiplex PCR; TCRdb keeps in-frame clones, though not all of them. Of around 76,000 clones in the sample, about three quarters were seen once. The chain is built from TRBV9 and TRBJ1-3; TRBD1 aligns across 8 bases. Sequenced: peripheral blood. The receptor was isolated from a woman of 80 years or more with active or convalescent COVID-19. The CDR3 DNA reads TGTGCCAGCAGCCCACGGACAGGGTGGGGAAACACCATATATTTT. This codes for CASSPRTGWGNTIYF. The whole variable domain, remainder taken from reference TRBV9 and TRBJ1-3, is DSGVTQTPKHLITATGQRVTLRCSPRSGDLSVYWYQQSLDQGLQFLIQYYNGEERAKGNILERFSAQQFPDLHSELNLSSLELGDSALYFCASSPRTGWGNTIYFGEGSWLTVV.